Each of the 16 T cell receptor beta chains below was sequenced from the same sample in a study of T cell responses to AZD1222 COVID-19 vaccine. The data were produced by immunoSEQ multiplex PCR, yet TCRdb's version contains in-frame clones alone and is incomplete. This table holds more than 80,000 clones, 85% to 90% found once. The material was peripheral blood, obtained on day 0 of MenACWY control vaccination. The receptor source for this set is an adult in good health.

The chain employs TRBV6-2 or TRBV6-3 and TRBJ1-1; no reliable D call. The CDR3 is 14 amino acids. Between the trimmed V and J ends, which lost 5 bases and 4 bases, there was a span of 14 bases. Per germline, CDR1 MNHEY and CDR2 SVGEGT. CDR3 region: CASSPSGKTTEAFF. DNA for the CDR3: TGTGCCAGCAGTCCATCTGGGAAGACCACTGAAGCTTTCTTT.

This chain links TRBV30 with TRBJ2-6, with D possibly being TRBD1 (6 bases). The CDR3 consists of 14 residues. Germline loops: CDR1 GTSNPN, CDR2 SVGIG (reference sequence). V was shortened by 5 bases and J by 2 bases, with 10 bases between the two germline ends. The CDR3 here is CAWDRLAGANVLTF. In DNA form, the CDR3 reads TGTGCCTGGGACAGGCTGGCTGGGGCCAACGTCCTGACTTTC.

The chain recombines TRBV6-6 with TRBJ1-1; tentative D call: TRBD1 (6 bases). The CDR3 totals 14 residues. Germline CDR1 is MNHNY and CDR2 is SVGAGI (reference sequence). V lost 4 bases and J 0 bases, leaving 9 bases between the germline ends. The CDR3 protein is CASSWDKMNTEAFF. CDR3 DNA sequence: TGTGCCAGCAGTTGGGACAAGATGAACACTGAAGCTTTCTTT.

The chain uses TRBV12-5 and TRBJ2-2, with TRBD1 matching 9 bases. CDR1 LGHNT and CDR2 FRNRAP come from the germline V gene. This CDR3 spans 16 amino acids. Trimming cost V 5 bases and J 4 bases; bases outside gene matches: 8. DNA for the CDR3: TGTGCTAGTGGTCCTCTTACAGGGGGCCGCACCGGGGAGCTGTTTTTT. It yields the protein CASGPLTGGRTGELFF.

This chain joins TRBV3-1 (or the pseudogene TRBV3-2) and TRBJ2-3; the match to TRBD1 covers 8 bases. CDR3 length: 15 residues. V gave up 5 bases and J gave up 3 bases; unmatched junction bases: 7. Germline V CDR1 and CDR2: LGHDT, YNNKEL (reference sequence). Here the CDR3 DNA reads TGTGCCAGCAGCTCGCGACAGGGGTGGACAGATACGCAGTATTTT. It codes for CASSSRQGWTDTQYF.

The chain carries TRBV30 and TRBJ1-1; D gene unclear. This CDR3 region has 13 residues. The germline V gene encodes CDR1 GTSNPN and CDR2 SVGIG (reference sequence). V dropped 0 bases and J dropped 0 bases, with 5 bases sitting between them. The CDR3 DNA reads TGTGCCTGGAGTGTACAGATGAACACTGAAGCTTTCTTT. Its translation: CAWSVQMNTEAFF.

The CDR3 DNA reads TGTGCCAGTAGTGCAACCGGGACAGCTTATGGCTACACCTTC. It yields the protein CASSATGTAYGYTF. This chain uses TRBV19 with TRBJ1-2; 7 nucleotides line up with TRBD1. Germline V gene lookup returns CDR1 LNHDA and CDR2 SQIVND (reference sequence). Losses at the gene ends were 5 bases for V and 5 bases for J; bases not matched to a gene: 8. The CDR3 has 14 residues.

The chain has TRBV10-3 and TRBJ1-2; D perhaps matches TRBD1 (6 bases). The V gene's germline CDR1 is ENHRY and CDR2 SYGVKD. The germline V and J ends were trimmed by 0 bases and 5 bases, with 13 bases remaining between them. There are 15 residues in the CDR3. CDR3 DNA: TGTGCCATCAGTGAGTCCGGGGGCCTGATGTATGGCTACACCTTC. It encodes CAISESGGLMYGYTF.

The rearrangement uses TRBV10-1 and TRBJ1-5, with D uncertain. The germline V gene encodes CDR1 WNHNN and CDR2 SYGVQD (reference sequence). This CDR3 has 13 amino acids. Trimming removed 9 bases at V and 9 bases at J, with 18 bases between. This chain's CDR3 is CARRTVTARPQHF. The CDR3 DNA is TGCGCCAGGCGGACGGTAACTGCAAGGCCCCAGCATTTT.

Only a few counts were recorded for this clone. The chain couples TRBV19 to TRBJ2-1; D perhaps matches TRBD2 (6 bases). The CDR3 totals 15 residues. Germline assignment: CDR1 LNHDA and CDR2 SQIVND (reference sequence). Trimming shortened V by 4 bases and J by 0 bases, and 10 bases separated the two germline ends. The CDR3 bases are TGTGCCAGTAGTACGCCGGGAGCCTCCTACAATGAGCAGTTCTTC. It yields the protein CASSTPGASYNEQFF.

The V and J genes are TRBV7-2 and TRBJ1-6; no firm D call. Trimming removed 5 bases at V and 9 bases at J, with 14 bases between. CDR3 length: 14 amino acids. Germline CDR1 reads SGHTA; CDR2 reads FQGNSA. The CDR3 bases are TGTGCCAGCAGCGTTAATTTTGTTGGTTCACCCCTCCACTTT. This translates into CASSVNFVGSPLHF.

V usage is TRBV28 and J usage is TRBJ1-4; no reliable D call. Trimming took 2 bases from V and 8 from J, leaving 6 bases between them. The germline gives CDR1 MDHEN, CDR2 SYDVKM. This CDR3 is built from 12 residues. In nucleotides, the CDR3 is TGTGCCAGCAGTTTAAACGCAGAAAAACTGTTTTTT. Amino acid sequence: CASSLNAEKLFF.

V usage is TRBV4-2 and J usage is TRBJ2-7, with D possibly matching TRBD2 (6 bases). The germline V and J ends were trimmed by 3 bases and 5 bases, with 26 bases remaining between them. The CDR3 is 18 amino acids. Germline V gives CDR1 LGHNA, CDR2 YNFKEQ. The CDR3 DNA reads TGTGCCAGCAGCCAGAAAATTAGCCCGGGACTCGAGTCCCACGAGCAGTACTTC. It yields the protein CASSQKISPGLESHEQYF.

The J gene is TRBJ1-1, the V gene TRBV2; D perhaps matches TRBD1 (5 bases). Trimming pared 9 bases from V and 1 base from J, leaving 12 bases between. CDR3 length: 13 residues. Germline-derived CDR1 and CDR2 are SNHLY and FYNNEI. The CDR3 DNA sequence: TGTGCCAGTCAAGCGGGGGAGAACACTGAAGCTTTCTTT. Encoded protein: CASQAGENTEAFF.

CDR3: CASSQDSQRGGAETQYF. The CDR3 nucleotides are TGTGCCAGCAGCCAAGACTCCCAGCGGGGGGGCGCAGAGACCCAGTACTTC. The rearrangement joins TRBV4-2 to TRBJ2-5; TRBD2 matches 10 bases. The ends lost 0 bases at V and 4 bases at J; junction bases unmatched: 8. The CDR3 spans 17 residues. Looked up from germline, CDR1 is LGHNA and CDR2 is YNFKEQ.

The chain combines TRBV28 with TRBJ1-2; D might be TRBD1 (6 bases). Trimming took 5 bases from V and 4 from J, leaving 14 bases between them. The germline gives CDR1 MDHEN, CDR2 SYDVKM. The CDR3 sequence is 14 residues long. The CDR3, as DNA: TGTGCCAGCAGTGGGGGCCAGGGAGCCTATGGCTACACCTTC. Translation: CASSGGQGAYGYTF.